One sample yielded the 6 T cell receptor beta chains listed below, sequenced in a study of T cells after yellow fever vaccination. Each CDR3 protein gets one entry after TCRdb re-called the 5' RACE reads with MiXCR. The table shows about 230,000 distinct CDR3 sequences, with 5.5% to 8.5% occurring only once. The specimen comprised CD4+ T cells sorted from PBMCs, sampled on the day of the yellow fever booster vaccination. The receptors here all came from a man aged 30-40 years who received the YFV17D yellow fever vaccine.

This clonotype occurred once. The gene calls are TRBV13 and TRBJ1-2; no definite D call. Trimming stripped 2 bases from V and 0 bases from J, with 10 bases between. Germline V CDR1 and CDR2: PRHDT, FYEKMQ (reference sequence). CDR3 length equals 15 residues. In DNA form, the CDR3 reads TGTGCCAGCAGCTTAAAACACCCAGCTAACTATGGCTACACCTTC. Translated: CASSLKHPANYGYTF.

This clonotype has ten or more counts. J is TRBJ2-7 and V is TRBV5-1; D gene unclear. V lost 2 bases, J lost 1 base, and 13 bases lay in between. Germline V CDR1 and CDR2: SGHRS, YFSETQ. This CDR3 comprises 15 residues. CDR3 protein: CASSFGGDPSYEQYF. The CDR3 region has the DNA TGCGCCAGCAGCTTCGGCGGAGATCCTTCCTACGAGCAGTACTTC.

This clonotype was seen many times. The chain combines TRBV5-1 with TRBJ2-1, with a weak D call TRBD2 (6 bases). CDR3 length equals 15 residues. V lost 0 bases and J lost 3, with 10 bases in between. Looked up from germline, CDR1 is SGHRS and CDR2 is YFSETQ. The CDR3 DNA is TGCGCCAGCAGCTTGGCGGGAGAGGTCTACAATGAGCAGTTCTTC. Residues: CASSLAGEVYNEQFF. Filled out from reference TRBV5-1 and TRBJ2-1, the complete variable domain reads KAGVTQTPRYLIKTRGQQVTLSCSPISGHRSVSWYQQTPGQGLQFLFEYFSETQRNKGNFPGRFSGRQFSNSRSEMNVSTLELGDSALYLCASSLAGEVYNEQFFGPGTRLTVL.

The rearrangement joins TRBV11-2 to TRBJ2-5, with TRBD2 matching 9 bases. The CDR3 is 18 amino acids. Trimming took 2 bases from V and 0 from J; bases not matched to a gene: 10. Germline V lookup: CDR1 SGHAT, CDR2 FQNNGV. The CDR3 reads CASSLPAGGSPYQETQYF. CDR3 nucleotides: TGTGCCAGCAGCTTACCAGCGGGAGGCTCCCCGTACCAAGAGACCCAGTACTTC.

This clonotype showed up just a few times. The chain couples TRBV5-1 to TRBJ1-5; maybe TRBD1 (5 bases). Germline assignment: CDR1 SGHRS and CDR2 YFSETQ. This CDR3 has 16 amino acids. Trimming cost V 0 bases and J 6 bases, with 16 bases left between them. The CDR3 protein is CASSLDGAGPGQPQHF. The CDR3 nucleotides read TGCGCCAGCAGCTTGGATGGGGCCGGGCCTGGTCAGCCCCAGCATTTT.

This clonotype was picked up many times. The V and J genes are TRBV10-2 and TRBJ2-3; TRBD1 matches at 11 bases. Trimming removed 0 bases from V and 4 bases from J; junction bases left unmatched: 6. The CDR3 length is 17 residues. Looked up from germline, CDR1 is WSHSY and CDR2 is SAAADI. CDR3 sequence reads: CASSESKWTGGADTQYF. The DNA of the CDR3 is TGCGCCAGCAGTGAGTCGAAATGGACAGGGGGCGCAGATACGCAGTATTTT.